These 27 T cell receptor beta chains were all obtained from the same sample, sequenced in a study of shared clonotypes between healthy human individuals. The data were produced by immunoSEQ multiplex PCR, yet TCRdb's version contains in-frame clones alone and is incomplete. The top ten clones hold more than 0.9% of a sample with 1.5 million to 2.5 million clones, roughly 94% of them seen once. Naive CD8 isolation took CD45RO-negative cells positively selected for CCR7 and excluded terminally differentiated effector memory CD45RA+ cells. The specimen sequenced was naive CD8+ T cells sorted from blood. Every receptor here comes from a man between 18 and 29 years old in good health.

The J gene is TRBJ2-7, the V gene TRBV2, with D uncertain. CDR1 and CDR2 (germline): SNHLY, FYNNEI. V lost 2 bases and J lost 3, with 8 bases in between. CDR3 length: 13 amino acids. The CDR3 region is CASSETASYEQYF. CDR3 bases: TGTGCCAGCAGTGAAACAGCGAGCTACGAGCAGTACTTC.

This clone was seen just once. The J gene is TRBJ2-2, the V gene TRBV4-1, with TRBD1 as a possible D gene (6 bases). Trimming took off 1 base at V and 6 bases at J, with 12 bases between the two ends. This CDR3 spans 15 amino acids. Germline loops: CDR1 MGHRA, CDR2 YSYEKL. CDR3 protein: CASSQGARGAGELFF. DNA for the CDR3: TGCGCCAGCAGCCAAGGGGCCAGGGGTGCCGGGGAGCTGTTTTTT.

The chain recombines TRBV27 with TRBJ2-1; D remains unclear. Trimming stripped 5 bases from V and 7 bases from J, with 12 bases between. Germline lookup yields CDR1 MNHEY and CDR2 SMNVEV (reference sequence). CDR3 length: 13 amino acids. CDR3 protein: CASSPSAGNEQFF. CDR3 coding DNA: TGTGCCAGCAGTCCCTCGGCTGGGAATGAGCAGTTCTTC.

CDR3 residues: CASSLGVDRAYEQYF. The CDR3 DNA sequence: TGTGCCAGCAGCTTGGGGGTGGACAGGGCCTACGAGCAGTACTTC. The chain is built from TRBV5-6 and TRBJ2-7; TRBD1 matches at 8 bases. This CDR3 has 15 residues. Germline V gene lookup returns CDR1 SGHDT and CDR2 YYEEEE. J gave up 2 bases and V 0 bases, and 4 bases lay outside the gene matches.

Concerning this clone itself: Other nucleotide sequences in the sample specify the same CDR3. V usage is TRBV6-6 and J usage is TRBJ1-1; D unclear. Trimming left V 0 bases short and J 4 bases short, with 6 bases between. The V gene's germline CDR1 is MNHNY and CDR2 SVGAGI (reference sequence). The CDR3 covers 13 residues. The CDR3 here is CASSYSGGTEAFF. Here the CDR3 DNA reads TGTGCCAGCAGTTACTCGGGCGGCACTGAAGCTTTCTTT.

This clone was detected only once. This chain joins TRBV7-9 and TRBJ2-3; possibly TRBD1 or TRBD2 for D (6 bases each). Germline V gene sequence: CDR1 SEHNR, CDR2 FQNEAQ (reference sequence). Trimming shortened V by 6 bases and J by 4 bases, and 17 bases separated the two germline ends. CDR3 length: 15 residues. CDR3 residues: CASRPANGGPDTQYF. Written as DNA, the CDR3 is TGTGCCAGCAGGCCTGCAAACGGGGGCCCAGATACGCAGTATTTT. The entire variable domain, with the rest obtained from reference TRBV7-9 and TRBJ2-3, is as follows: DTGVSQNPRHKITKRGQNVTFRCDPISEHNRLYWYRQTLGQGPEFLTYFQNEAQLEKSRLLSDRFSAERPKGSFSTLEIQRTEQGDSAMYLCASRPANGGPDTQYFGPGTRLTVL.

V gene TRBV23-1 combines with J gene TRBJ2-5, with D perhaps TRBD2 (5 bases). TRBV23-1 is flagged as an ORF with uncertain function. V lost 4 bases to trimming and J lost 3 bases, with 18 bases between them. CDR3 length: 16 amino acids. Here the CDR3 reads CASSPPRSGIEETQYF. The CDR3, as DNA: TGCGCCAGCAGTCCCCCGCGGTCCGGGATCGAAGAGACCCAGTACTTC.

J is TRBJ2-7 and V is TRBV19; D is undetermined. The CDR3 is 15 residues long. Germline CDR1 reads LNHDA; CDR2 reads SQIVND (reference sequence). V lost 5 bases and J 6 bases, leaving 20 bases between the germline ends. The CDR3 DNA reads TGTGCCAGTAGTCCACCCGGGCCCCTTTTGGCCGAGCAGTACTTC. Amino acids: CASSPPGPLLAEQYF.

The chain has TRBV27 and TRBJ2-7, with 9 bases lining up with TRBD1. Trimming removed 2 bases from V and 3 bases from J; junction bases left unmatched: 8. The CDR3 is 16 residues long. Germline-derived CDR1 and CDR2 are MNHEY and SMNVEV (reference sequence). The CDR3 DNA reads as TGTGCCAGCAGTTTAGGGGTCGGGACAGGGTACTACGAGCAGTACTTC. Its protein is CASSLGVGTGYYEQYF.

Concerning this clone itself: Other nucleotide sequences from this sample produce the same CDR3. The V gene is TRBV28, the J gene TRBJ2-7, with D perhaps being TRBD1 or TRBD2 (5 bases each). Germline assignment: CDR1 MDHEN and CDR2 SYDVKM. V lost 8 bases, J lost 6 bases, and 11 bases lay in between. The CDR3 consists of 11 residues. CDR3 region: CASSPGGEQYF. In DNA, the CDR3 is TGTGCCAGCTCCCCTGGGGGCGAGCAGTACTTC.

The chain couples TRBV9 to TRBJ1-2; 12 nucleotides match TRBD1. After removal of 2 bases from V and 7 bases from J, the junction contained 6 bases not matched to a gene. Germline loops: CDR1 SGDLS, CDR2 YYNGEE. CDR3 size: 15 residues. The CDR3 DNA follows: TGTGCCAGCAGCGTGGGGACAGGGGGCGTGGGTGGCTACACCTTC. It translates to CASSVGTGGVGGYTF.

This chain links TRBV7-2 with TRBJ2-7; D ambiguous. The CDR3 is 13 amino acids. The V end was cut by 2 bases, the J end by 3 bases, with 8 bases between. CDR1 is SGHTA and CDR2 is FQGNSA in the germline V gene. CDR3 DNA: TGTGCCAGCAGCTTACTGGACCACTACGAGCAGTACTTC. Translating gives CASSLLDHYEQYF.

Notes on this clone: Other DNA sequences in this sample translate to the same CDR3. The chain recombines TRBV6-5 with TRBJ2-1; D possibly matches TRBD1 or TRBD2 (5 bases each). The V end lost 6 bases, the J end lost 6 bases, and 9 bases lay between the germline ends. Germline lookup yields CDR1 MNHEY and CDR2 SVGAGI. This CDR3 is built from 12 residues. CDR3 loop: CASSAGGNEQFF. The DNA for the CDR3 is TGTGCCAGCAGCGCTGGGGGCAATGAGCAGTTCTTC.

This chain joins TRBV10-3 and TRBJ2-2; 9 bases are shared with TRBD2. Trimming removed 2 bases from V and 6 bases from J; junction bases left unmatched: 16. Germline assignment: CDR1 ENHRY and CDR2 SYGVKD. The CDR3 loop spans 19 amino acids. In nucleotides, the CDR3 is TGTGCCATCAGTGAGGCGGGGGGGGAGCAGAGGTCGGGAGCCGGGGAGCTGTTTTTT. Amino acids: CAISEAGGEQRSGAGELFF.

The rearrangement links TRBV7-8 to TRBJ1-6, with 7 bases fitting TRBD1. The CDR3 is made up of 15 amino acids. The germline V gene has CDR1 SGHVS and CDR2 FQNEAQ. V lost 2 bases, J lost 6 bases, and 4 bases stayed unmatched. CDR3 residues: CASSLLGQTNSPLHF. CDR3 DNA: TGTGCCAGCAGCTTATTGGGACAGACTAATTCACCCCTCCACTTT.

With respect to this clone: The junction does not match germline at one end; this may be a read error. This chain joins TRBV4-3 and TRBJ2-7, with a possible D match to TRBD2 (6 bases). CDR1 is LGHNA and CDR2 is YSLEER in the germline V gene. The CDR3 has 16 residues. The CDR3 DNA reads TGCGCCAGCAGTCAAGGGGTAGGCGGGAACCCCTACGAGCAGTACTTC. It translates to CASSQGVGGNPYEQYF.

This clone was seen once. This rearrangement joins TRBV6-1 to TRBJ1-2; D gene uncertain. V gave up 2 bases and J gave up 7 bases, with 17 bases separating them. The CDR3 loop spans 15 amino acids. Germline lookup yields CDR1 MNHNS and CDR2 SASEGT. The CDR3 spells CASSEPSGPRGGYTF. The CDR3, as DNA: TGTGCCAGCAGTGAACCGTCCGGGCCCCGGGGTGGCTACACCTTC.

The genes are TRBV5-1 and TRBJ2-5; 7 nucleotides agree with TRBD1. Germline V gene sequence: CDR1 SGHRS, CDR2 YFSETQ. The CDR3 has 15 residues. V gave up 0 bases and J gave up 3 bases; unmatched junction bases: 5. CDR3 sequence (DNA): TGCGCCAGCAGCTTGGTTGAGGGGGCGGAAGAGACCCAGTACTTC. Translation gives CASSLVEGAEETQYF.

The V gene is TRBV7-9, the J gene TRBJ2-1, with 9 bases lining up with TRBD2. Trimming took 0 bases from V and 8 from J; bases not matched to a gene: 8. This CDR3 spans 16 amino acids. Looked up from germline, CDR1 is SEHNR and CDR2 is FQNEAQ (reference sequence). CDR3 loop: CASSLAMAGGPDEQFF. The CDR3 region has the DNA TGTGCCAGCAGCTTAGCGATGGCGGGAGGGCCGGATGAGCAGTTCTTC.

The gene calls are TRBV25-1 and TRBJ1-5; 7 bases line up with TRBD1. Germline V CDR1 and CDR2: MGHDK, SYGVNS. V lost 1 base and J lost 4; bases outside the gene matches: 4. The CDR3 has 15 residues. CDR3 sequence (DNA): TGTGCCAGCAGTGAATGGGGGACAGATAATCAGCCCCAGCATTTT. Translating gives CASSEWGTDNQPQHF.

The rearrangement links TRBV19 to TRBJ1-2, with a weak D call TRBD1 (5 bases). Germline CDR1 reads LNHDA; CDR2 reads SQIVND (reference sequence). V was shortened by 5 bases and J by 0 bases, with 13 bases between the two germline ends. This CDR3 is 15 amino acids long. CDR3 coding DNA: TGTGCCAGTAGTCCCCTTGGGGGAACTAACTATGGCTACACCTTC. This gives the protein CASSPLGGTNYGYTF.

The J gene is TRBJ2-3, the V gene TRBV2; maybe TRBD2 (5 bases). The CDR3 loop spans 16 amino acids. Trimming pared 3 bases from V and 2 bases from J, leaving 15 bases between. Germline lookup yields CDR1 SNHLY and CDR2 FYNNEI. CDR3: CASSESASMFTDTQYF. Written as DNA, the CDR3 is TGTGCCAGCAGTGAGTCCGCTAGCATGTTCACAGATACGCAGTATTTT.

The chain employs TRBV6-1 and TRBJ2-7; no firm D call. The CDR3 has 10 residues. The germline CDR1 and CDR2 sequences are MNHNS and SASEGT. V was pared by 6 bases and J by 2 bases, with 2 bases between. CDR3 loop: CASRTYEQYF. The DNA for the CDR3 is TGTGCCAGCAGGACCTACGAGCAGTACTTC.

Written as DNA, the CDR3 is TGTGCCAGCAGTGATAGCCAGGCTGGTGGGGCCAACGTCCTGACTTTC. The encoded protein is CASSDSQAGGANVLTF. The chain uses TRBV6-1 and TRBJ2-6; D uncertain. The germline V gene has CDR1 MNHNS and CDR2 SASEGT. The length of the CDR3 is 16 residues. V dropped 3 bases and J dropped 3 bases, with 12 bases sitting between them.

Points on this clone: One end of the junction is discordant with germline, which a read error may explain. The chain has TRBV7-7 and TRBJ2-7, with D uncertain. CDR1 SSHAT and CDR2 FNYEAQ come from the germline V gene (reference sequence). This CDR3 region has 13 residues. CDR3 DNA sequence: TGTGCTAGCAGCTTCGGGTCTAACTACGAGCAGTACTTC. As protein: CASSFGSNYEQYF.

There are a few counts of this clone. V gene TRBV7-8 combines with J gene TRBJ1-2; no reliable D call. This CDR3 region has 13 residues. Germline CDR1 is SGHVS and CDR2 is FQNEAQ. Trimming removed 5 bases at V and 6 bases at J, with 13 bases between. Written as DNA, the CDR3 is TGTGCCAGCAGCCCCGGGCCCCGAGATGGCTACACCTTC. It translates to CASSPGPRDGYTF.

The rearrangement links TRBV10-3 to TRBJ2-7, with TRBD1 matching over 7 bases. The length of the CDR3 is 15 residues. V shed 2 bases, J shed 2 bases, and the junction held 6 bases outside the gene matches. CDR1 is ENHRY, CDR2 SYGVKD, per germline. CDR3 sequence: CAISEGTGAPYEQYF. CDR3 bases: TGTGCCATCAGTGAGGGTACAGGGGCCCCCTACGAGCAGTACTTC.